The clone carrying this T cell receptor (beta chain) has just a few counts. Its antigen is unknown. The libraries were made with immunoSEQ v3. Sequencing was performed with immunoSEQ multiplex PCR; in TCRdb, only in-frame clones are kept and a portion is missing. The sample records 95,000 or so clones, about 71% being singletons. The time point denotes: pre-treatment sample, taken before nivolumab and TIL therapy. The tumor samples were excised metastases, mostly pleural nodules or supraclavicular lymph nodes. The source of the sample is a study of TIL therapy for anti-PD-1-resistant metastatic lung cancer. Looking at the study overall: Tumors carried a median about 1.5 non-synonymous mutations per megabase.

Findings and limits, study-wide: Compared with baseline intratumoral T cells, expanded TIL cultures were more clonal and less diverse (around 6% vs 30%).

Trimming cost V 1 base and J 4 bases, with 7 bases left between them. The CDR3 is 13 residues long. The germline CDR1 and CDR2 sequences are KGHSY and FQNENV. The gene calls are TRBV16 and TRBJ1-2, with D possibly matching TRBD1 (6 bases). The sample consisted of tumor tissue, taken at baseline. The receptor was derived from a person aged 25-80 years with non-small cell lung cancer. The CDR3 is CASSQWDTYGYTF. CDR3 bases: TGTGCCAGCAGCCAATGGGACACCTATGGCTACACCTTC.